The rows below give T cell receptor beta chains drawn from one sample of a study of blood T cells in healthy people across ages. From the 5' RACE reads, TCRdb called clonotypes with MiXCR, one entry per CDR3 protein. The profile shows hundreds of thousands of distinct CDR3 sequences, under 30% of them singletons. These same data were also listed under a study on T cells of mothers and their children.

The material sequenced was blood. The receptor source for this set is a boy between 10 and 17 years old in good health. Each CDR3 is given with its conserved first and last residue. The D gene is left open where the match is weak. Rows may omit the clone size; those that give it use once, few, many or a size class.

CDR3 protein	CDR3 DNA	V gene	J gene	D gene	clone size
CASSQIFYEQYF	TGTGCCAGCAGCCAAATTTTTTACGAGCAGTACTTC	TRBV7-9	TRBJ2-7	-	-
CASTGDSNYEQYF	TGTGCCAGCACCGGGGACAGTAACTACGAGCAGTACTTC	TRBV28	TRBJ2-7	TRBD1	few
CASSYGQGINYGYTF	TGTGCCAGCAGTTACGGACAGGGTATTAACTATGGCTACACCTTC	TRBV6-5	TRBJ1-2	TRBD1	few
CASSLDPGFTDTQYF	TGCGCCAGCAGCTTGGACCCGGGATTCACAGATACGCAGTATTTT	TRBV5-1	TRBJ2-3	-	-
CASRVAGAVSYNEQFF	TGTGCCAGCAGGGTAGCGGGGGCCGTCTCCTACAATGAGCAGTTCTTC	TRBV12-3/TRBV12-4	TRBJ2-1	TRBD2	-
CASSRPGHLTEAFF	TGTGCCAGCAGTCGTCCGGGACATCTCACTGAAGCTTTCTTT	TRBV6-6	TRBJ1-1	-	few
CASSFEGSKYF	TGTGCCAGCAGCTTCGAAGGGTCTAAGTACTTC	TRBV5-4	TRBJ2-5	-	few
CASSRDPGDGEQYF	TGTGCCAGTAGCCGGGACCCTGGTGATGGCGAGCAGTACTTC	TRBV6-1	TRBJ2-7	-	-
CASSQGVGQGAFNSPLHF	TGCGCCAGCAGCCAAGGGGTGGGACAGGGGGCGTTTAATTCACCCCTCCACTTT	TRBV4-3	TRBJ1-6	TRBD1	-
CASSLRLRVSTDTQYF	TGTGCCAGCAGTTTAAGGCTCCGGGTGAGCACAGATACGCAGTATTTT	TRBV12-3/TRBV12-4	TRBJ2-3	-	-
CASSQDTHTDTQYF	TGCGCCAGCAGCCAAGATACCCACACAGATACGCAGTATTTT	TRBV4-3	TRBJ2-3	-	-
CASSTPGQGYLFNYGYTF	TGTGCCAGCAGTACCCCCGGACAGGGGTATTTGTTTAACTATGGCTACACCTTC	TRBV28	TRBJ1-2	TRBD1	-
CASSYPPHKAYEQYF	TGTGCCAGCAGTTACCCTCCCCACAAGGCCTACGAGCAGTACTTC	TRBV6-2/TRBV6-3	TRBJ2-7	-	-
CASSLGQGAGQYF	TGTGCCAGCAGCTTAGGACAGGGGGCTGGGCAGTACTTC	TRBV11-2	TRBJ2-5	TRBD1	-
CASSYGGTGSLAGGPGEQFF	TGTGCCAGCAGTTACGGAGGTACAGGGTCGCTAGCGGGAGGGCCCGGTGAGCAGTTCTTC	TRBV6-2/TRBV6-3	TRBJ2-1	TRBD2	few
CASSQDSQGGAGDTQYF	TGTGCCAGCAGCCAAGATAGCCAGGGAGGTGCTGGAGATACGCAGTATTTT	TRBV14	TRBJ2-3	-	-
CASSYSVLARPFRNEQFF	TGTGCCAGCAGTTACTCCGTGTTAGCGAGGCCCTTTAGGAATGAGCAGTTCTTC	TRBV6-2/TRBV6-3	TRBJ2-1	-	few
CASSLAHSKNIQYF	TGTGCCAGCAGCTTAGCCCATTCCAAAAACATTCAGTACTTC	TRBV7-2	TRBJ2-4	-	few
CASSLGRADTQYF	TGTGCCAGCAGCTTGGGTCGTGCAGATACGCAGTATTTT	TRBV5-6	TRBJ2-3	-	many
CASSLGGALLNEQFF	TGTGCCAGCAGCTTAGGGGGGGCGTTGCTCAATGAGCAGTTCTTC	TRBV7-9	TRBJ2-1	-	few
CATAPGTSGKNEQFF	TGTGCCACCGCCCCGGGGACTAGCGGGAAGAATGAGCAGTTCTTC	TRBV27	TRBJ2-1	TRBD2	-
CATSDGGEQFF	TGTGCCACCAGTGACGGTGGTGAGCAGTTCTTC	TRBV10-3	TRBJ2-1	-	-
CASSLGQTPNQPQHF	TGTGCCAGCAGCTTGGGACAGACGCCTAATCAGCCCCAGCATTTT	TRBV6-6	TRBJ1-5	TRBD1	-
CASEEDSGSAGYTF	TGTGCCAGCGAAGAGGACAGCGGGTCGGCTGGCTACACCTTC	TRBV7-9	TRBJ1-2	-	-
CSAWKGFAEAFF	TGCAGCGCTTGGAAGGGGTTTGCAGAAGCTTTCTTT	TRBV29-1	TRBJ1-1	-	-
CASSLRYGVPYEQYF	TGTGCCAGCAGTTTACGTTACGGGGTCCCCTACGAGCAGTACTTC	TRBV27	TRBJ2-7	-	-
CASSLSQANYGYTF	TGTGCCAGCAGCTTAAGTCAAGCTAACTATGGCTACACCTTC	TRBV7-2	TRBJ1-2	-	-
CASSYCCRALNEKLSF	TGTGCCAGCAGTTACTGCTGCCGAGCCCTTAATGAAAAACTGTCTTTT	TRBV6-6	TRBJ1-4	-	few
CASSQGSAGGNEQFF	TGCGCCAGCAGCCAAGGGTCAGCGGGAGGGAATGAGCAGTTCTTC	TRBV4-3	TRBJ2-1	TRBD2	-
CASGLPGAWETQYF	TGTGCCAGCGGTCTGCCGGGGGCATGGGAGACCCAGTACTTC	TRBV28	TRBJ2-5	-	-
CASSAKTGGPNEKLFF	TGTGCCAGCAGCGCTAAGACAGGGGGCCCTAATGAAAAACTGTTTTTT	TRBV7-2	TRBJ1-4	TRBD1	-
CATSRERQGGLAGVNEQFF	TGTGCCACCAGCAGAGAAAGACAGGGCGGACTAGCGGGAGTCAATGAGCAGTTCTTC	TRBV15	TRBJ2-1	TRBD2	many
CSALTKQTQYF	TGCAGTGCCCTGACTAAGCAGACCCAGTACTTC	TRBV20-1	TRBJ2-5	-	few
CSASRGPSYNEQFF	TGCAGTGCTAGTAGGGGACCCTCCTACAATGAGCAGTTCTTC	TRBV20-1	TRBJ2-1	-	-
CSANGGQETQYF	TGCAGTGCTAACGGGGGTCAAGAGACCCAGTACTTC	TRBV20-1	TRBJ2-5	-	-
CASRPQQLTLGFLRSTGELFF	TGTGCCAGCAGACCCCAACAGCTCACTTTGGGATTCTTGAGGAGCACCGGGGAGCTGTTTTTT	TRBV7-8	TRBJ2-2	-	-
CASSQGTGSGEQFF	TGCGCCAGCAGCCAAGGGACGGGCAGCGGTGAGCAGTTCTTC	TRBV4-3	TRBJ2-1	-	few
CASSPFRETQYF	TGTGCCAGCAGCCCCTTCCGGGAGACCCAGTACTTC	TRBV11-2	TRBJ2-5	-	-
CASSLSVVETQYF	TGTGCCAGCAGTTTGTCCGTGGTAGAGACCCAGTACTTC	TRBV27	TRBJ2-5	-	few
CAISATNQPQHF	TGTGCCATCAGTGCGACCAATCAGCCCCAGCATTTT	TRBV10-3	TRBJ1-5	-	-
CASSFSERGHTEAFF	TGTGCCAGCAGCTTTTCTGAAAGGGGGCACACTGAAGCTTTCTTT	TRBV27	TRBJ1-1	TRBD1	-
CASSQRLADTQYF	TGCGCCAGCAGCCAGAGACTAGCGGATACGCAGTATTTT	TRBV4-3	TRBJ2-3	TRBD2	few
CASDRAGNTIYF	TGTGCCAGCGACAGGGCTGGAAACACCATATATTTT	TRBV12-3/TRBV12-4	TRBJ1-3	TRBD1	-
CTSSMDTKNIQYF	TGTACCAGCAGTATGGATACCAAAAACATTCAGTACTTC	TRBV28	TRBJ2-4	-	few
CASSYSAGRVSPLHF	TGTGCCAGCAGTTACTCCGCAGGGAGGGTTTCACCCCTCCACTTT	TRBV6-5	TRBJ1-6	-	few
CSVVWGGETQYF	TGCAGCGTTGTGTGGGGGGGGGAGACCCAGTACTTC	TRBV29-1	TRBJ2-5	TRBD2	-
CASAQGEGGYNEQFF	TGTGCCAGCGCTCAGGGGGAAGGGGGCTACAATGAGCAGTTCTTC	TRBV9	TRBJ2-1	TRBD1	many
CASSHLRQGARTGELFF	TGTGCCAGCAGTCACTTGCGACAGGGGGCGCGCACCGGGGAGCTGTTTTTT	TRBV12-3/TRBV12-4	TRBJ2-2	TRBD1	few